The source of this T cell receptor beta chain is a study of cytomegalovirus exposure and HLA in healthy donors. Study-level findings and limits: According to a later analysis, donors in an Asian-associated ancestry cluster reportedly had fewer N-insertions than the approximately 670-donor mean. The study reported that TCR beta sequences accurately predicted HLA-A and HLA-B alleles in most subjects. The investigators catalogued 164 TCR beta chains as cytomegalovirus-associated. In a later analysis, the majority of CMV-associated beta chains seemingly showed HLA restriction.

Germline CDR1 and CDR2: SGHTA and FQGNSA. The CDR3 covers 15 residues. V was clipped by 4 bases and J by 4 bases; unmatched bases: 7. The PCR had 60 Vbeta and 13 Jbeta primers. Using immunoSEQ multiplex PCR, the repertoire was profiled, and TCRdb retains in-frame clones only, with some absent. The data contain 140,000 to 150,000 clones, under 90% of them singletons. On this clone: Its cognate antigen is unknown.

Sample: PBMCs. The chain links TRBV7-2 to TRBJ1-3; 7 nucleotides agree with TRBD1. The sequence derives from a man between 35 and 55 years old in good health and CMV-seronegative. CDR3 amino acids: CASSSTTGAGNTIYF. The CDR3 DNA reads TGTGCCAGCAGCTCGACAACAGGGGCCGGAAACACCATATATTTT.